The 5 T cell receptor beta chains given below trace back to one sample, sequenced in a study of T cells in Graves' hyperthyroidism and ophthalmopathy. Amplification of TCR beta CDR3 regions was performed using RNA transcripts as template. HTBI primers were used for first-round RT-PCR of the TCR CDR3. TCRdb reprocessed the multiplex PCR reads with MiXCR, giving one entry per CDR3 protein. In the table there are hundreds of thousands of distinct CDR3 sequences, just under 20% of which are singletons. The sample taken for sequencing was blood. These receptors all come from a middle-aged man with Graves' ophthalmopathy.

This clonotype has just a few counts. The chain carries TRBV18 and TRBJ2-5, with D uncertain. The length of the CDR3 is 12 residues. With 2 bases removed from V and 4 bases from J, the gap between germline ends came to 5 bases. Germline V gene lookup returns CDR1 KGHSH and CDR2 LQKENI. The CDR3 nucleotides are TGTGCCAGCTCACCAGAGCGAGAGACCCAGTACTTC. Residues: CASSPERETQYF. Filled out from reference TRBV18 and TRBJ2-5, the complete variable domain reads NAGVMQNPRHLVRRRGQEARLRCSPMKGHSHVYWYRQLPEEGLKFMVYLQKENIIDESGMPKERFSAEFPKEGPSILRIQQVVRGDSAAYFCASSPERETQYFGPGTRLLVL.

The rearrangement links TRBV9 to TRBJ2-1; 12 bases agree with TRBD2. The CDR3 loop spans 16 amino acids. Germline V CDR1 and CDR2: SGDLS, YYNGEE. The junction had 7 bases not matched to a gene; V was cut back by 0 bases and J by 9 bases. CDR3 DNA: TGTGCCAGCAGCGTAGAGCTAGCGGGGGGGCTTGTTGAGCAGTTCTTC. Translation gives CASSVELAGGLVEQFF.

CDR3 loop: CASSIEGPLWELFF. The CDR3 nucleotides read TGTGCCAGTAGTATAGAAGGACCCCTTTGGGAGCTGTTTTTT. The chain joins TRBV19 to TRBJ2-2; D remains ambiguous. From germline, CDR1 is LNHDA and CDR2 SQIVND (reference sequence). This CDR3 has 14 residues. Trimming pared 0 bases from V and 9 bases from J, leaving 11 bases between.

CDR3 protein: CATLGLESYNEQFF. The CDR3 DNA sequence: TGTGCCACACTGGGACTAGAGTCCTACAATGAGCAGTTCTTC. The V call is TRBV2, the J call TRBJ2-1; 8 nucleotides match TRBD2. CDR1 is SNHLY and CDR2 is FYNNEI in the germline V gene. V gave up 10 bases and J gave up 1 base; unmatched junction bases: 6. The CDR3 sequence is 14 residues long.

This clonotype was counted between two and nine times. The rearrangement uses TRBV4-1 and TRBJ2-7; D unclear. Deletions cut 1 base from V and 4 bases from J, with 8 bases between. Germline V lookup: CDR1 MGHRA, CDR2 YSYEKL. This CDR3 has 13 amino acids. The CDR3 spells CASSQGRTYEQYF. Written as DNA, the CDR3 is TGCGCCAGCAGCCAAGGACGGACGTACGAGCAGTACTTC.